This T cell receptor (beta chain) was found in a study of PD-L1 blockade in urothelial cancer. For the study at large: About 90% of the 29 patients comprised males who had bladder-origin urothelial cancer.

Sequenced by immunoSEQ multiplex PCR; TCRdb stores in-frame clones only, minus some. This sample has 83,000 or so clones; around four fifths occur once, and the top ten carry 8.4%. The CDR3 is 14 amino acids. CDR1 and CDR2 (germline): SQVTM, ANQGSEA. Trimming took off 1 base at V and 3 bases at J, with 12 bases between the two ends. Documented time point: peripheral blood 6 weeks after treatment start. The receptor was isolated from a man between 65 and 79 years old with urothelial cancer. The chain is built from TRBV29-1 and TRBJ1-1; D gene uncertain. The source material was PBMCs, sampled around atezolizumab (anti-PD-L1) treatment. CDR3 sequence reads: CSVEVSGRDTEAFF. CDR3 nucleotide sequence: TGCAGCGTTGAAGTATCCGGGAGAGACACTGAAGCTTTCTTT.